This section outlines one TCR beta chain sequence together with its context. This specimen belongs to a study of Graves' ophthalmopathy and Graves' hyperthyroidism. Amplification of TCR beta CDR3 regions used RNA transcripts. Amplification began with first-round RT-PCR using HTBI primers, then second-round multiplex PCR was performed. TCRdb called the multiplex PCR reads again in MiXCR, with one record for every CDR3 protein. There are about 740,000 distinct CDR3 sequences in the sample; roughly two fifths occur only once, and 44% lies in the top ten. Sequencing input: peripheral blood. The source of this sequence is an adult man with Graves' ophthalmopathy.

The CDR3 is CASSLRLTGITYEQYF. The CDR3 bases are TGTGCCAGCAGCTTGAGGTTGACAGGGATCACCTACGAGCAGTACTTC. The V and J genes are TRBV5-6 and TRBJ2-7; 7 bases are a match to TRBD1. Germline CDR1 is SGHDT and CDR2 is YYEEEE. The trim removed 1 base at V and 2 bases at J, leaving 9 bases unmatched. This CDR3 is built from 16 residues.